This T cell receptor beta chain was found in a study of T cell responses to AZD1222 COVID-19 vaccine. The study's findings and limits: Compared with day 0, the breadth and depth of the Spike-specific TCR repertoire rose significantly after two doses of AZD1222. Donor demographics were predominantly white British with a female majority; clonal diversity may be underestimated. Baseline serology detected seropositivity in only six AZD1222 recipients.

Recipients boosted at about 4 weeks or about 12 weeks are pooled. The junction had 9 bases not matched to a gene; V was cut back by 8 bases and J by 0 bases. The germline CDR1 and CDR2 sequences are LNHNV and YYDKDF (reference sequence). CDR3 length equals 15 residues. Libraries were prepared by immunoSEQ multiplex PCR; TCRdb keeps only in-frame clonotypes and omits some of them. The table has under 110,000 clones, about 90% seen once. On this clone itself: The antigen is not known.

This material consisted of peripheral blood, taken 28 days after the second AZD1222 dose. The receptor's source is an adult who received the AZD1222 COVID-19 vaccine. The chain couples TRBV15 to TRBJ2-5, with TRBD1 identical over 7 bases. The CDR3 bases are TGTGCCACCGGAAAACTCGGACAGGACCAAGAGACCCAGTACTTC. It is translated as CATGKLGQDQETQYF.